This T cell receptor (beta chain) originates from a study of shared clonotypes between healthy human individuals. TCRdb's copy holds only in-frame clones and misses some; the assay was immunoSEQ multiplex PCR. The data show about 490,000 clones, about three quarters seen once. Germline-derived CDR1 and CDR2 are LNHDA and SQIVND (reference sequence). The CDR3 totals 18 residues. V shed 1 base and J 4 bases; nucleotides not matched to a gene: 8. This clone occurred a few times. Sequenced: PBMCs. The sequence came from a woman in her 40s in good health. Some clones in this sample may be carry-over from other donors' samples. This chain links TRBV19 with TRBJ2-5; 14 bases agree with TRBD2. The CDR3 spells CASSIGWTSGRITETQYF. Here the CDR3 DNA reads TGTGCCAGTAGTATAGGCTGGACTAGCGGGAGGATCACAGAGACCCAGTACTTC. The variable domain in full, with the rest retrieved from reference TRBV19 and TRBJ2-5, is DGGITQSPKYLFRKEGQNVTLSCEQNLNHDAMYWYRQDPGQGLRLIYYSQIVNDFQKGDIAEGYSVSREKKESFPLTVTSAQKNPTAFYLCASSIGWTSGRITETQYFGPGTRLLVL.